The 5 T cell receptor beta chains presented below share a single source sample, sequenced in a study of T cells of healthy individuals. TCRdb fed the 5' RACE reads into MiXCR, producing one record per CDR3 protein. The sample has about 96,000 distinct CDR3 sequences, approximately 18% seen once; the top ten hold 6.2%. Every receptor here comes from a human donor in good health.

This clonotype was picked up many times. The chain employs TRBV20-1 and TRBJ2-4; D gene ambiguous. This CDR3 has 11 residues. V lost 4 bases and J 4 bases, leaving 5 bases between the germline ends. CDR1 is DFQATT and CDR2 is SNEGSKA in the germline V gene (reference sequence). In nucleotides, the CDR3 is TGCAGTGCTATAAGAAAAAACATTCAGTACTTC. Its protein is CSAIRKNIQYF.

The chain joins TRBV5-1 to TRBJ2-4; D may be TRBD1 or TRBD2 (6 bases each). Germline CDR1 reads SGHRS; CDR2 reads YFSETQ. V lost 4 bases and J 11 bases, leaving 16 bases between the germline ends. The CDR3 totals 13 residues. CDR3 sequence reads: CASSLEGGRVQYF. The CDR3 DNA follows: TGCGCCAGCAGCCTCGAAGGGGGGCGGGTTCAGTACTTC.

This clonotype has only a few counts. This chain's CDR3 is CASSAGKSSGANVLTF. In DNA, the CDR3 is TGCGCCAGCAGCGCGGGGAAGAGCTCTGGGGCCAACGTCCTGACTTTC. V gene TRBV4-3 combines with J gene TRBJ2-6; possibly TRBD2 for D (6 bases). The V gene's germline CDR1 is LGHNA and CDR2 YSLEER. V was shortened by 5 bases and J by 0 bases, with 11 bases between the two germline ends. CDR3 size: 16 residues.

The chain has TRBV7-2 and TRBJ2-1; 7 bases align to TRBD1. This CDR3 spans 14 amino acids. J lost 6 bases, V lost 5 bases, and 7 bases had no gene match. From germline, CDR1 is SGHTA and CDR2 FQGNSA. The CDR3 spells CASSPGQSFNEQFF. The CDR3 DNA reads TGTGCCAGCAGCCCGGGACAGAGTTTCAATGAGCAGTTCTTC.

The chain recombines TRBV20-1 with TRBJ2-4, with D tentatively TRBD1 (6 bases). The CDR3 covers 14 residues. Trimming cost V 1 base and J 2 bases, with 9 bases left between them. The V gene's germline CDR1 is DFQATT and CDR2 SNEGSKA (reference sequence). DNA for the CDR3: TGCAGTGCTAGAGGCGGACAGCCCAAAAACATTCAGTACTTC. This codes for CSARGGQPKNIQYF.